This T cell receptor (beta chain) was recovered during a study of blood T cell repertoires in COVID-19. The overall study: Samples of COVID-19 (acute and convalescent) were obtained from the United States, Italy and Spain.

Germline V lookup: CDR1 GTSNPN, CDR2 SVGIG (reference sequence). The CDR3 totals 14 residues. Trimming removed 4 bases from V and 4 bases from J, with 13 bases in between. In the original analysis: Reference gene primer amplification gave nucleated cell count estimates. Sequencing used immunoSEQ multiplex PCR; TCRdb keeps in-frame clones, though not all of them. V and J calls and clone size follow that table, whereas D and trimming were derived from the DNA. The data show 60,000 to 80,000 clones, with approximately 88% seen just once and 8.8% held by the top ten. This clonotype originated in a man between 45 and 60 years old with active COVID-19. V gene TRBV30 combines with J gene TRBJ1-4; D call uncertain. The specimen was peripheral blood. CDR3: CAWTRGQSNEKLFF. The CDR3 region has the DNA TGTGCCTGGACCCGCGGGCAGAGTAATGAAAAACTGTTTTTT.